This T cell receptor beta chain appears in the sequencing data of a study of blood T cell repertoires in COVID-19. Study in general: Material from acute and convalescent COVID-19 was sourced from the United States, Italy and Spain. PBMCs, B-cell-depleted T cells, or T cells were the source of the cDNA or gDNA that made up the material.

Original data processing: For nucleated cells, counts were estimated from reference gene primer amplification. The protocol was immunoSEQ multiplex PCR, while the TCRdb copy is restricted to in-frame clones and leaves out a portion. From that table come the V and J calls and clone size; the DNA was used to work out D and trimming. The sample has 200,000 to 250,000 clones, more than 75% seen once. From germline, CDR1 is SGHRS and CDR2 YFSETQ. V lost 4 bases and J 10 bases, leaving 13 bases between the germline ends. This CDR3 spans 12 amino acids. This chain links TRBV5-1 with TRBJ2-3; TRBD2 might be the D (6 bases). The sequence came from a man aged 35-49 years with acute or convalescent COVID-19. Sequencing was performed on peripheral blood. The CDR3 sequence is CASSEGLGPQYF. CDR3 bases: TGCGCCAGCAGCGAGGGACTTGGACCGCAGTATTTT. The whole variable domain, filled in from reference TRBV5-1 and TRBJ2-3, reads KAGVTQTPRYLIKTRGQQVTLSCSPISGHRSVSWYQQTPGQGLQFLFEYFSETQRNKGNFPGRFSGRQFSNSRSEMNVSTLELGDSALYLCASSEGLGPQYFGPGTRLTVL.